The 26 T cell receptor beta chains given below trace back to one sample, sequenced in a study of shared clonotypes between healthy human individuals. Sequencing was performed with immunoSEQ multiplex PCR; in TCRdb, only in-frame clones are kept and a portion is missing. The data hold under 1,900,000 clones, with 97% to 99% observed a single time. Sequenced: naive CD4+ T cells sorted from blood. Specified subset: CD45RA+ positively selected. These TCRs come from a man younger than 40 in good health.

CDR3 residues: CASSQGRVAYEQYF. Written as DNA, the CDR3 is TGTGCCAGCAGCCAAGGCCGGGTTGCCTACGAGCAGTACTTC. The rearrangement links TRBV14 to TRBJ2-7; D is undetermined. V was cut by 1 base and J by 2 bases, with 9 bases left in between. Germline loops: CDR1 SGHDN, CDR2 FVKESK. This CDR3 has 14 amino acids.

The J gene is TRBJ2-3, the V gene TRBV7-2, with no clear D. Germline-derived CDR1 and CDR2 are SGHTA and FQGNSA. Trimming took 1 base from V and 4 from J, leaving 15 bases between them. This CDR3 is 16 amino acids long. The CDR3 loop reads CASSLVKALRSDTQYF. CDR3 nucleotides: TGTGCCAGCAGCTTAGTCAAGGCGTTAAGATCAGATACGCAGTATTTT.

The chain links TRBV5-1 to TRBJ2-1, with TRBD1 matching over 9 bases. Germline CDR1 SGHRS, CDR2 YFSETQ. The CDR3 extends over 14 amino acids. Trimming removed 3 bases from V and 7 bases from J; junction bases left unmatched: 5. CDR3 DNA: TGCGCCAGCAGCTCGGACAGGGGTCGGAATGAGCAGTTCTTC. Translation gives CASSSDRGRNEQFF.

DNA of the CDR3: TGTGCCAGCAGCTTGGGACAGGTACAAGAGACCCAGTACTTC. This codes for CASSLGQVQETQYF. The chain combines TRBV5-5 with TRBJ2-5, with a possible D match to TRBD1 (6 bases). CDR1 and CDR2 from the germline V gene are SGHKS and YYEKEE (reference sequence). This CDR3 comprises 14 residues. V was trimmed by 0 bases and J by 2 bases, leaving 8 bases between them.

The CDR3 sequence is CARTGGSYEQYF. The CDR3 nucleotides are TGTGCCCGCACAGGGGGTAGCTACGAGCAGTACTTC. The chain is built from TRBV30 and TRBJ2-7; 8 bases align to TRBD1. The length of the CDR3 is 12 residues. With 8 bases clipped from V and 3 bases from J, the junction kept 6 bases outside the gene matches. Looked up from germline, CDR1 is GTSNPN and CDR2 is SVGIG (reference sequence).

The chain has TRBV27 and TRBJ2-6; possible D gene TRBD1, 5 bases. This CDR3 contains 20 residues. The germline V and J ends were trimmed by 7 bases and 0 bases, with 25 bases remaining between them. The germline gives CDR1 MNHEY, CDR2 SMNVEV (reference sequence). The CDR3: CASTHGHPGAWGSGANVLTF. As DNA, the CDR3 is TGTGCCAGCACCCACGGGCATCCTGGGGCTTGGGGCTCTGGGGCCAACGTCCTGACTTTC.

V gene TRBV28 combines with J gene TRBJ1-5; TRBD1 matches at 8 bases. CDR3 size: 15 residues. Germline V CDR1 and CDR2: MDHEN, SYDVKM. Trimming removed 8 bases from V and 8 bases from J; junction bases left unmatched: 14. The CDR3 loop is CASLYGQGAWEPQHF. Here the CDR3 DNA reads TGTGCCAGCTTATATGGACAGGGCGCTTGGGAGCCCCAGCATTTT.

The rearrangement joins TRBV7-9 to TRBJ2-5; 7 nucleotides line up with TRBD1. The germline gives CDR1 SEHNR, CDR2 FQNEAQ (reference sequence). This CDR3 is built from 14 residues. Unmatched junction bases numbered 10, after V lost 8 bases and J lost 4 bases. The CDR3 nucleotides are TGTGCCAGCGGGAGTACAGGGGCTGGAGAGACCCAGTACTTC. Protein sequence: CASGSTGAGETQYF.

The chain has TRBV7-9 and TRBJ2-3, with 11 bases aligning to TRBD2. The trim removed 2 bases at V and 1 base at J, leaving 2 bases unmatched. The CDR3 runs to 16 residues. Germline CDR1 SEHNR, CDR2 FQNEAQ (reference sequence). The DNA for the CDR3 is TGTGCCAGCAGCTTAAATAGCGGGGGGGGCACAGATACGCAGTATTTT. Translating it yields CASSLNSGGGTDTQYF. The whole variable domain, remainder taken from reference TRBV7-9 and TRBJ2-3, is DTGVSQNPRHKITKRGQNVTFRCDPISEHNRLYWYRQTLGQGPEFLTYFQNEAQLEKSRLLSDRFSAERPKGSFSTLEIQRTEQGDSAMYLCASSLNSGGGTDTQYFGPGTRLTVL.

The chain uses TRBV5-8 and TRBJ2-3; possibly TRBD1 for D (6 bases). Germline V gene sequence: CDR1 SGHTS, CDR2 YDEGEE. This CDR3 contains 15 residues. Trimming pared 4 bases from V and 5 bases from J, leaving 17 bases between. For the CDR3, the DNA is TGTGCCAGCAGCCTAGCCGGGACAACGCAAGATACGCAGTATTTT. Translating gives CASSLAGTTQDTQYF.

The chain carries TRBV10-2 and TRBJ1-5; D uncertain. V was pared by 2 bases and J by 7 bases, with 9 bases between. Germline V gives CDR1 WSHSY, CDR2 SAAADI. The CDR3 is made up of 13 amino acids. The DNA for the CDR3 is TGCGCCAGCAGTGAGATGGGATGGCAGCCCCAGCATTTT. Amino acid sequence: CASSEMGWQPQHF.

V usage is TRBV6-1 and J usage is TRBJ1-5; D is ambiguous. This CDR3 is built from 15 residues. The germline gives CDR1 MNHNS, CDR2 SASEGT. V gave up 0 bases and J gave up 4 bases, with 10 bases separating them. The CDR3 DNA reads as TGTGCCAGCAGTGAAGCGAGCCCCGTTAATCAGCCCCAGCATTTT. Translation: CASSEASPVNQPQHF.

The chain combines TRBV6-6 with TRBJ1-1; D remains unclear. V dropped 7 bases and J dropped 1 base, with 13 bases sitting between them. CDR3 length equals 14 residues. Germline V gene sequence: CDR1 MNHNY, CDR2 SVGAGI (reference sequence). Written as DNA, the CDR3 is TGTGCCAGCAACAACCGGGCAGAGAACACTGAAGCTTTCTTT. As protein: CASNNRAENTEAFF.

The chain couples TRBV4-3 to TRBJ1-5, with D possibly matching TRBD1 (6 bases). CDR1 and CDR2 from the germline V gene are LGHNA and YSLEER. This CDR3 region has 15 residues. V was cut by 6 bases and J by 5 bases, with 17 bases left in between. The CDR3 region is CASSRDRDMDQPQHF. For the CDR3, the DNA is TGCGCCAGCAGTCGGGACCGGGACATGGATCAGCCCCAGCATTTT.

This clone was found once. The chain is built from TRBV28 and TRBJ2-7; D not resolved. The CDR3 runs 15 residues. CDR1 is MDHEN, CDR2 SYDVKM, per germline. Deletions cut 3 bases from V and 0 bases from J, with 12 bases between. The CDR3 region has the DNA TGTGCCAGCAGTTTCTGGCTTAGAGACTCCTACGAGCAGTACTTC. It translates to CASSFWLRDSYEQYF.

The chain has TRBV7-8 and TRBJ1-1; D call uncertain. The CDR3 consists of 16 residues. The germline CDR1 and CDR2 sequences are SGHVS and FQNEAQ. With 4 bases removed from V and 5 bases from J, the gap between germline ends came to 20 bases. Written as DNA, the CDR3 is TGTGCCAGCAGCTCTATCAGGAGAGAGCTAGATACTGAAGCTTTCTTT. It encodes CASSSIRRELDTEAFF. Complete variable domain (other parts from reference TRBV7-8 and TRBJ1-1): GAGVSQSPRYKVAKRGQDVALRCDPISGHVSLFWYQQALGQGPEFLTYFQNEAQLDKSGLPSDRFFAERPEGSVSTLKIQRTQQEDSAVYLCASSSIRRELDTEAFFGQGTRLTVV.

The V gene is TRBV4-1, the J gene TRBJ2-7, with 7 nucleotides matching TRBD1. This CDR3 is 15 amino acids long. Germline V lookup: CDR1 MGHRA, CDR2 YSYEKL. V lost 0 bases, J lost 2 bases, and 4 bases stayed unmatched. The CDR3 DNA is TGCGCCAGCAGCCAAGACCGGGACAGAACCTACGAGCAGTACTTC. This sequence encodes CASSQDRDRTYEQYF.

The J gene is TRBJ1-2, the V gene TRBV6-1; maybe TRBD1 (5 bases). V lost 8 bases, J lost 8 bases, and 21 bases lay in between. The CDR3 runs 14 residues. Germline CDR1 and CDR2: MNHNS and SASEGT. The CDR3 DNA is TGTGCCAGCCTACTCGGAGGGAATACAGGAGGCTACACCTTC. Amino acids: CASLLGGNTGGYTF.

This clone has a single count. V gene TRBV5-8 combines with J gene TRBJ1-5, with 7 nucleotides matching TRBD1. Germline loops: CDR1 SGHTS, CDR2 YDEGEE. This CDR3 spans 16 amino acids. Trimming took 4 bases from V and 0 from J; bases not matched to a gene: 7. The CDR3 protein is CASSHGTVYSNQPQHF. The CDR3 DNA is TGTGCCAGCAGCCATGGGACAGTATATAGCAATCAGCCCCAGCATTTT.

On this clone: In the same sample, other DNA sequences code for this CDR3. The chain employs TRBV11-2 and TRBJ2-7; D not certain. The CDR3 runs 13 residues. The ends were cut back, 1 base at V and 1 base at J, with 5 bases in the middle. Looked up from germline, CDR1 is SGHAT and CDR2 is FQNNGV. The CDR3 bases are TGTGCCAGCAGCTTAGGAGGTTCCTACGAGCAGTACTTC. Its translation: CASSLGGSYEQYF.

The V call is TRBV4-3, the J call TRBJ2-3; D remains unclear. This CDR3 spans 17 amino acids. Between the trimmed V and J ends, which lost 1 base and 5 bases, there was a span of 19 bases. In germline, CDR1 is LGHNA, CDR2 YSLEER. The CDR3 reads CASSQGFSRQPRDTQYF. In DNA form, the CDR3 reads TGCGCCAGCAGCCAAGGGTTCAGTCGACAACCACGAGATACGCAGTATTTT.

This chain uses TRBV29-1 with TRBJ1-1; D is undetermined. V was shortened by 7 bases and J by 0 bases, with 12 bases between the two germline ends. The CDR3 totals 13 residues. Germline-derived CDR1 and CDR2 are SQVTM and ANQGSEA. The CDR3 reads CSDSDGLNTEAFF. In DNA form, the CDR3 reads TGCAGCGATAGCGACGGATTGAACACTGAAGCTTTCTTT.

This chain uses TRBV7-2 with TRBJ2-4; D is undetermined. CDR1 and CDR2 (germline): SGHTA, FQGNSA. This CDR3 contains 13 residues. V shed 1 base and J shed 4 bases, with 5 bases lying between them. The CDR3 spells CASSLEQKNIQYF. CDR3 DNA: TGTGCCAGCAGCTTAGAACAGAAAAACATTCAGTACTTC.

This clone was counted a single time. The genes are TRBV7-6 and TRBJ2-7; no clear D gene. The V gene lost 5 bases and the J gene lost 0 bases, with 17 bases spanning the gap. This CDR3 is built from 16 residues. The V gene's germline CDR1 is SGHVS and CDR2 FNYEAQ. The CDR3 DNA reads TGTGCCAGCAGCCCCCTCTGGGCGGCTAGCTCCTACGAGCAGTACTTC. This gives the protein CASSPLWAASSYEQYF. The full variable domain, in which reference TRBV7-6 and TRBJ2-7 provide the parts outside the CDR3, is GAGVSQSPRYKVTKRGQDVALRCDPISGHVSLYWYRQALGQGPEFLTYFNYEAQQDKSGLPNDRFSAERPEGSISTLTIQRTEQRDSAMYRCASSPLWAASSYEQYFGPGTRLTVT.

V gene TRBV30 combines with J gene TRBJ1-1, with D perhaps TRBD1 (5 bases). The CDR3 sequence is 14 residues long. Germline V CDR1 and CDR2: GTSNPN, SVGIG (reference sequence). V was cut by 3 bases and J by 3 bases, with 14 bases left in between. The CDR3 here is CAWRITGGDTEAFF. CDR3 in DNA: TGTGCCTGGAGAATTACCGGGGGTGACACTGAAGCTTTCTTT. Variable domain in full (rest from reference TRBV30 and TRBJ1-1): SQTIHQWPATLVQPVGSPLSLECTVEGTSNPNLYWYRQAAGRGLQLLFYSVGIGQISSEVPQNLSASRPQDRQFILSSKKLLLSDSGFYLCAWRITGGDTEAFFGQGTRLTVV.

This sequence joins TRBV5-4 and TRBJ2-7; the D gene is possibly TRBD1 (5 bases). V was clipped by 1 base and J by 5 bases, with 16 bases between them. The CDR3 contains 15 residues. Germline lookup yields CDR1 SGHNT and CDR2 YYREEE (reference sequence). The CDR3, as DNA: TGTGCCAGCAGCTTGTGGGGCGCAGAGTTAAACGAGCAGTACTTC. Translation: CASSLWGAELNEQYF.